These T cell receptor beta chains were read from a single sample in a study of blood T cells in healthy people across ages. TCRdb re-called the 5' RACE reads through MiXCR, storing one row per CDR3 protein. The table shows 600,000 to 900,000 distinct CDR3 sequences, with approximately 24% occurring only once. The same data also contributed to another study, on T cells of mothers and their children.

Sample: blood. These receptors all stem from a boy aged 5-17 years in good health. Both conserved end residues are trimmed from each CDR3. D genes are given only for firm matches. A clone size is listed for some rows: how often the clone was seen (once, few, many), or a class if it is expanded.

V: TRBV2; size: many; D: TRBD1; CDR3: ASSDRGSDTDTQY
V: TRBV20-1; size: few; D: -; CDR3: SARDSGRATEQY
V: TRBV30; size: -; D: TRBD1; CDR3: AYDRGGETQY
V: TRBV7-2; size: -; D: -; CDR3: ASSLGISLDQPQH
V: TRBV4-2; size: many; D: -; CDR3: ASSQTGTGYYEQY
V: TRBV7-9; size: -; D: -; CDR3: ASSHFGYDYNEQF
V: TRBV10-2; size: -; D: -; CDR3: ASSETGWGYGYT
V: TRBV12-3/TRBV12-4; size: -; D: -; CDR3: ASSLRWGSDTQY
V: TRBV6-5; size: -; D: -; CDR3: ASSYSPGETQY
V: TRBV11-2; size: -; D: -; CDR3: ASSVRGVHNEQF
V: TRBV27; size: -; D: -; CDR3: ASSSREGQPQH
V: TRBV20-1; size: -; D: -; CDR3: SARNIAYNEQF
V: TRBV20-1; size: -; D: -; CDR3: SARGAETQY
V: TRBV6-5; size: -; D: -; CDR3: ASSLLGAAYNEQF
V: TRBV5-1; size: -; D: -; CDR3: ASSPGTPLSYEQY
V: TRBV7-2; size: once; D: TRBD1; CDR3: ASSLLGGRSSGANVLT
V: TRBV6-2/TRBV6-3; size: few; D: -; CDR3: ASSYSETSGNTIY
V: TRBV6-5; size: many; D: TRBD1; CDR3: ASRRQGLNTEAF
V: TRBV5-1; size: few; D: -; CDR3: ASSRRGTDPGELF
V: TRBV7-9; size: -; D: TRBD2; CDR3: ASSPAGFPSYEQY
V: TRBV7-9; size: many; D: -; CDR3: ASSLVGRAPTYGYT
V: TRBV2; size: -; D: -; CDR3: ASRAEGPQY
V: TRBV12-3/TRBV12-4; size: -; D: -; CDR3: ASSLGGGVTGELF
V: TRBV20-1; size: -; D: -; CDR3: SARVPGPSNEKLF
V: TRBV4-1; size: -; D: -; CDR3: ASSPSNTFNYGYT
V: TRBV5-1; size: few; D: -; CDR3: ASSLSVFGANVLT
V: TRBV5-1; size: few; D: -; CDR3: ASSLRPGEQF
V: TRBV4-1; size: few; D: -; CDR3: ASSQVLTEYEQY
V: TRBV4-1; size: -; D: -; CDR3: ASSQDLYPTYNEQF
V: TRBV6-5; size: few; D: TRBD2; CDR3: ASSRGGSFGETQY
V: TRBV13; size: few; D: TRBD1; CDR3: ASSRDRVGKLF
V: TRBV27; size: -; D: -; CDR3: ASSLALPGGGTEAF
V: TRBV5-1; size: few; D: -; CDR3: ASSLDTNRVRSRDPLH
V: TRBV9; size: -; D: TRBD1; CDR3: ASSVGGTGTSYEQY
V: TRBV6-5; size: few; D: -; CDR3: ASSYDTGRTETQY
V: TRBV3-1; size: -; D: -; CDR3: ASSPPGGRKETQY
V: TRBV20-1; size: -; D: -; CDR3: SASGYAEAF
V: TRBV7-9; size: few; D: TRBD2; CDR3: ASSSPGLAGAQY
V: TRBV11-2; size: -; D: -; CDR3: ASSTRQGLYNEQF
V: TRBV10-3; size: few; D: TRBD2; CDR3: AISPLTSGGAEDTQY
V: TRBV25-1; size: few; D: TRBD1; CDR3: ASSEKGVEGGLTEAF
V: TRBV5-5; size: few; D: TRBD1; CDR3: ASSMTLRTGVYEQY
V: TRBV6-1; size: once; D: -; CDR3: ASAPRDNIYEQY
V: TRBV10-3; size: -; D: -; CDR3: AISELAARPGDYGYT
V: TRBV7-2; size: few; D: TRBD1; CDR3: ASSSQGYSEAF
V: TRBV5-1; size: -; D: -; CDR3: ASSVEGDGYT